The 24 T cell receptor beta chains below were found in one sample sequenced in a study of blood T cell repertoires in COVID-19. Sequenced by immunoSEQ multiplex PCR; TCRdb stores in-frame clones only, minus some. The sample has 90,000 or so clones, roughly 82% seen once. Sequenced input: peripheral blood. The receptors here all came from a human donor in a cohort sampled during active COVID-19.

The V and J genes are TRBV7-2 and TRBJ1-2; no clear D gene. Trimming shortened V by 4 bases and J by 10 bases, and 13 bases separated the two germline ends. From germline, CDR1 is SGHTA and CDR2 FQGNSA. This CDR3 has 12 amino acids. CDR3 loop: CASSWEGRIYTF. CDR3 in DNA: TGTGCCAGCAGCTGGGAGGGAAGGATCTACACCTTC.

The J gene is TRBJ2-3, the V gene TRBV9, with D perhaps TRBD2 (5 bases). Germline CDR1 SGDLS, CDR2 YYNGEE. The CDR3 extends over 18 amino acids. V lost 3 bases and J lost 5, with 25 bases in between. The CDR3 spells CASSAHPQAAVGGDTQYF. The CDR3, as DNA: TGTGCCAGCAGCGCCCACCCCCAAGCGGCGGTAGGAGGAGATACGCAGTATTTT. Complete variable domain (other parts from reference TRBV9 and TRBJ2-3): DSGVTQTPKHLITATGQRVTLRCSPRSGDLSVYWYQQSLDQGLQFLIQYYNGEERAKGNILERFSAQQFPDLHSELNLSSLELGDSALYFCASSAHPQAAVGGDTQYFGPGTRLTVL.

This clone was seen a single time. This chain connects TRBV11-3 to TRBJ2-5; D unclear. The CDR3 sequence is 13 residues long. The germline gives CDR1 SGHNT, CDR2 YENEEA. The V end lost 0 bases, the J end lost 2 bases, and 4 bases lay between the germline ends. CDR3: CASSLDSQETQYF. The DNA of the CDR3 is TGTGCCAGCAGCTTAGACAGTCAAGAGACCCAGTACTTC.

This clone was counted once. The chain couples TRBV3-1 (or the pseudogene TRBV3-2) to TRBJ2-3; D unclear. CDR3 size: 13 residues. The ends were cut back, 2 bases at V and 6 bases at J, with 9 bases in the middle. Germline loops: CDR1 LGHDT, CDR2 YNNKEL (reference sequence). CDR3 protein: CASSQLSRDTQYF. The DNA for the CDR3 is TGTGCCAGCAGCCAACTCTCTAGGGATACGCAGTATTTT.

CDR3 nucleotides: TGTGCCAGCAGTTTAAGGGGCTCCTACGAGCAGTACTTC. This encodes CASSLRGSYEQYF. The rearrangement links TRBV28 to TRBJ2-7; D perhaps matches TRBD1 (5 bases). This CDR3 contains 13 residues. The germline CDR1 and CDR2 sequences are MDHEN and SYDVKM. Trimming removed 2 bases from V and 0 bases from J, with 5 bases in between.

Here the CDR3 DNA reads TGTGCCAGCAGTTTGGGGACTGGGAATGGCTACACCTTC. Translated, it gives CASSLGTGNGYTF. V and J are TRBV6-5 and TRBJ1-2; weak D call: TRBD1 (5 bases). V was clipped by 4 bases and J by 6 bases, with 12 bases between them. The CDR3 has 13 amino acids. Germline assignment: CDR1 MNHEY and CDR2 SVGAGI.

CDR3 protein: CASRNTGEETQYF. The CDR3 DNA reads TGCGCCAGCAGGAACACAGGGGAAGAGACCCAGTACTTC. The rearrangement uses TRBV5-1 and TRBJ2-5; TRBD1 aligns across 7 bases. Germline lookup yields CDR1 SGHRS and CDR2 YFSETQ. The CDR3 covers 13 residues. J lost 3 bases, V lost 5 bases, and 4 bases had no gene match.

The chain joins TRBV30 to TRBJ2-3, with a possible D match to TRBD2 (5 bases). Germline V gene sequence: CDR1 GTSNPN, CDR2 SVGIG (reference sequence). This CDR3 is built from 14 residues. V shed 3 bases and J shed 4 bases, with 14 bases lying between them. The CDR3 here is CAWSRGAGSDTQYF. The CDR3 DNA is TGTGCCTGGAGCCGGGGTGCCGGATCAGATACGCAGTATTTT.

This rearrangement joins TRBV12-3 or TRBV12-4 to TRBJ2-2; D gene ambiguous. The V end was cut by 7 bases, the J end by 1 base, with 7 bases between. The CDR3 runs to 13 residues. CDR3 sequence: CASNERNTGELFF. The CDR3, as DNA: TGTGCCAGCAACGAGAGGAACACCGGGGAGCTGTTTTTT.

The rearrangement uses TRBV7-2 and TRBJ2-7, with D hard to call. Trimming took 5 bases from V and 4 from J, leaving 6 bases between them. CDR3 size: 11 residues. CDR1 is SGHTA and CDR2 is FQGNSA in the germline V gene. This CDR3 reads CASSTDYEQYF. In DNA, the CDR3 is TGTGCCAGCAGCACAGATTACGAGCAGTACTTC. Supplemented by reference TRBV7-2 and TRBJ2-7, the full variable domain reads GAGVSQSPSNKVTEKGKDVELRCDPISGHTALYWYRQSLGQGLEFLIYFQGNSAPDKSGLPSDRFSAERTGGSVSTLTIQRTQQEDSAVYLCASSTDYEQYFGPGTRLTVT.

This chain connects TRBV27 to TRBJ1-1; 7 nucleotides align to TRBD1. This CDR3 is built from 14 residues. CDR1 is MNHEY and CDR2 is SMNVEV in the germline V gene (reference sequence). V was clipped by 6 bases and J by 7 bases; unmatched bases: 11. The CDR3 protein is CASSKRTGLLEAFF. CDR3 bases: TGTGCCAGCAGCAAGAGGACAGGACTACTTGAAGCTTTCTTT.

This clone showed up many times. Within the sample, other DNA sequences also encode this same CDR3. V is TRBV6-2 or TRBV6-3 and J is TRBJ1-3; D not certain. The CDR3 has 15 amino acids. The germline gives CDR1 MNHEY, CDR2 SVGEGT. Trimming pared 5 bases from V and 7 bases from J, leaving 18 bases between. The DNA for the CDR3 is TGTGCCAGCAGTCAAAGACCGGGAGGAAGGAACACCATATATTTT. It yields the protein CASSQRPGGRNTIYF.

With respect to this clone: This sample also contains other DNA sequences that code for the same CDR3. The chain joins TRBV7-2 to TRBJ2-1; TRBD2 might be the D (5 bases). CDR1 is SGHTA and CDR2 is FQGNSA in the germline V gene. This CDR3 region has 14 residues. V lost 0 bases and J 3 bases, leaving 6 bases between the germline ends. The CDR3 here is CASSLARDYNEQFF. The CDR3 nucleotides read TGTGCCAGCAGCTTAGCCCGGGACTACAATGAGCAGTTCTTC.

V and J are TRBV27 and TRBJ2-1, with D tentatively TRBD2 (6 bases). With 3 bases removed from V and 6 bases from J, the gap between germline ends came to 15 bases. The CDR3 is 15 residues long. Germline assignment: CDR1 MNHEY and CDR2 SMNVEV (reference sequence). CDR3 nucleotide sequence: TGTGCCAGCAGTTTCCCCGGACTGGGGGGCAATGAGCAGTTCTTC. Translation gives CASSFPGLGGNEQFF.

Here the CDR3 reads CASSTGANTEAFF. CDR3 in DNA: TGTGCCAGCAGTACAGGGGCGAACACTGAAGCTTTCTTT. This chain connects TRBV12-3 or TRBV12-4 to TRBJ1-1; 7 bases are a match to TRBD1. The CDR3 is 13 residues long. J lost 1 base, V lost 5 bases, and 1 base had no gene match.

The chain joins TRBV7-9 to TRBJ2-1; a weak D match, TRBD2 (5 bases). The CDR3 runs 16 residues. V shed 3 bases and J shed 2 bases, with 14 bases lying between them. Looked up from germline, CDR1 is SEHNR and CDR2 is FQNEAQ (reference sequence). The CDR3 loop reads CASSLSGSPPYNEQFF. In DNA, the CDR3 is TGTGCCAGCAGCTTGAGCGGTAGCCCCCCCTACAATGAGCAGTTCTTC.

The CDR3 DNA follows: TGTGCCAGCAGCCTAAAGGGGGTCAGGGATTTCTACGAGCAGTACTTC. It translates to CASSLKGVRDFYEQYF. The chain couples TRBV7-9 to TRBJ2-7; TRBD1 is a possible D gene (6 bases). CDR3 length: 16 amino acids. Trimming pared 5 bases from V and 3 bases from J, leaving 20 bases between. Per germline, CDR1 SEHNR and CDR2 FQNEAQ (reference sequence).

The chain is built from TRBV7-6 and TRBJ1-5; D possibly corresponds to TRBD1 (5 bases). This CDR3 region has 17 residues. Germline lookup yields CDR1 SGHVS and CDR2 FNYEAQ. Trimming cost V 5 bases and J 0 bases, with 17 bases left between them. The CDR3 protein is CASSPFPRDYSNQPQHF. In nucleotides, the CDR3 is TGTGCCAGCAGCCCCTTCCCCAGGGACTATAGCAATCAGCCCCAGCATTTT.

The chain carries TRBV15 and TRBJ2-1, with TRBD2 identical over 8 bases. This CDR3 contains 17 residues. From germline, CDR1 is LNHNV and CDR2 YYDKDF (reference sequence). Trimming took 1 base from V and 4 from J; bases not matched to a gene: 9. CDR3: CATSRVNSGTSYNEQFF. The CDR3 DNA follows: TGTGCCACCAGCAGAGTAAATAGCGGGACTTCTTACAATGAGCAGTTCTTC. Variable domain in full (rest from reference TRBV15 and TRBJ2-1): DAMVIQNPRYQVTQFGKPVTLSCSQTLNHNVMYWYQQKSSQAPKLLFHYYDKDFNNEADTPDNFQSRRPNTSFCFLDIRSPGLGDTAMYLCATSRVNSGTSYNEQFFGPGTRLTVL.

The chain joins TRBV28 to TRBJ2-6, with 10 nucleotides matching TRBD1. Looked up from germline, CDR1 is MDHEN and CDR2 is SYDVKM. With 6 bases clipped from V and 3 bases from J, the junction kept 8 bases outside the gene matches. CDR3 length: 17 residues. CDR3 nucleotide sequence: TGTGCCAGCAGCCCGCCGACAGGGGGCAATGGGGCCAACGTCCTGACTTTC. Translation gives CASSPPTGGNGANVLTF.

The J gene is TRBJ2-3, the V gene TRBV9; weak D call: TRBD1 (6 bases). CDR3 length: 15 amino acids. Germline V gives CDR1 SGDLS, CDR2 YYNGEE. Trimming took 5 bases from V and 0 from J, leaving 13 bases between them. DNA for the CDR3: TGTGCCAGCAGTCCAGACCAGGGGAGCACAGATACGCAGTATTTT. It is translated as CASSPDQGSTDTQYF. The full variable domain, completed using reference TRBV9 and TRBJ2-3, is DSGVTQTPKHLITATGQRVTLRCSPRSGDLSVYWYQQSLDQGLQFLIQYYNGEERAKGNILERFSAQQFPDLHSELNLSSLELGDSALYFCASSPDQGSTDTQYFGPGTRLTVL.

The V and J genes are TRBV7-3 and TRBJ2-5; D is uncertain. Germline loops: CDR1 SGHTA, CDR2 FQGTGA. The CDR3 has 13 amino acids. Trimming removed 5 bases from V and 0 bases from J, with 7 bases in between. The DNA of the CDR3 is TGTGCCAGCAGCCCATCATACCAAGAGACCCAGTACTTC. It specifies CASSPSYQETQYF.

Only a few counts were recorded for this clone. The genes are TRBV24-1 and TRBJ2-1, with a tentative D call TRBD2 (5 bases). V was shortened by 3 bases and J by 10 bases, with 12 bases between the two germline ends. The CDR3 is 13 residues long. Germline CDR1 reads KGHDR; CDR2 reads SFDVKD. The CDR3 DNA is TGTGCCACCAGTGATGGACTTAATGAGGAGCAGTTCTTC. Its protein is CATSDGLNEEQFF.

The chain joins TRBV28 to TRBJ1-6, with D possibly matching TRBD1 (5 bases). The CDR3 is 12 amino acids. CDR1 and CDR2 (germline): MDHEN, SYDVKM. The V end lost 6 bases, the J end lost 9 bases, and 9 bases lay between the germline ends. CDR3 loop: CASSTGGSPLHF. In DNA, the CDR3 is TGTGCCAGCAGCACGGGGGGTTCACCCCTCCACTTT.